This TCR beta chain is drawn from a study of Ad26.COV2.S vaccination and SARS-CoV-2 variants. Study information: Donor was assigned to the Ad26.COV2.S arm of trial COV1001. Whole-study results and caveats: Measurements of TCR breadth and depth may have given underestimates of the total T cell responses.

Produced via immunoSEQ multiplex PCR; TCRdb's table is partial and in-frame only. The sample records about 440,000 clones, about 92% being singletons. Comments on this clone: Antigen: not known.

Treatment denoted: about 20 received Ad26.COV2.S at low or high dose, single or two shots; about 5 received placebo; per-sample allocation not given. Material that was analyzed had been drawn on day 63 after the first vaccine or placebo injection. A Boston donor was an adult aged 18-55 years. In the vaccine, an Ad26 vector expressed the SARS-CoV-2 spike of the Wuhan strain. The sequence derives from a person between 18 and 65 years old who received the Ad26.COV2.S COVID-19 vaccine or a placebo. Sample: peripheral blood, taken in a trial of Ad26.COV2.S vaccine versus placebo.

The CDR3 DNA is TGTGCCAGCAGCTTGCTATTGGGCGAGAACACTGAAGCTTTCTTT. This sequence encodes CASSLLLGENTEAFF. This sequence joins TRBV5-6 and TRBJ1-1; D not resolved. CDR1 and CDR2 (germline): SGHDT, YYEEEE. V was pared by 1 base and J by 1 base, with 11 bases between. CDR3 length equals 15 residues.